This T cell receptor beta chain was sequenced for a study of blood T cell repertoires in COVID-19. As for the study in general: Donors in the United States, Italy and Spain gave samples during acute or convalescent COVID-19. The cDNA or gDNA used as material had been derived from T cells, B-cell-depleted T cells, or PBMCs.

Original processing methods: Reference gene primer amplification in the assay estimated nucleated cell counts. This table comes from immunoSEQ multiplex PCR, and its TCRdb copy is limited to in-frame clones, with some not included. Clone size and V and J calls were adopted from that table, with D and trimming inferred from the DNA. The data show about 230,000 clones, with around 83% seen just once and about 7.4% held by the top ten. The receptor's source is a woman aged 45-60 years with acute or convalescent COVID-19. The specimen sequenced was peripheral blood.

DNA of the CDR3: TGCGCCAGCAGCCGCGGGGGGATATCTGGAAACACCATATATTTT. The encoded protein is CASSRGGISGNTIYF. The chain recombines TRBV5-1 with TRBJ1-3; TRBD1 might be the D (5 bases). Trimming cost V 4 bases and J 1 base, with 12 bases left between them. In germline, CDR1 is SGHRS, CDR2 YFSETQ. The CDR3 sequence is 15 residues long.